This T cell receptor (beta chain) was observed in a study of CD8+CD57+ T cells in acquired aplastic anemia listed by TCRdb under 2018. For the study in its entirety: On average, sorted CD4+ and CD8+ cells yielded around 3.4 ug of extracted DNA, with a range of about 0.19 to 30 ug. A CD8+CD57+ expansion meant a frequency higher than the mean frequency seen in healthy subjects.

Study-level results and caveats: Patients and healthy controls showed no significant difference in CD8+ Simpson's diversity (P=0.060). Although 25 to 30 CD8+ CDR3 sequences were shared by patients and controls, these sequences appeared highly expressed in patients and within the immunodominant clones of patients.

Worth noting for this clonotype: Its antigen target is currently unknown. No per-base quality is available; no much larger clone lies one base away.

From its cysteine to its phenylalanine, the CDR3 spans 14 amino acids. The CDR3 DNA has 42 bases and is translated from base 1. CDR1 is given as SNHLY and CDR2 as FYNNEI, both from the germline V gene. V loses 0 bases, J loses 7 bases, and the germline ends lie 12 bases apart. Patients chosen for sequencing had shown expansion of CD8+CD57+ cells by flow cytometry. Severe acquired aplastic anemia was diagnosed in all patients according to International Study of Aplastic Anemia and Agranulocytosis and Camitta criteria. No therapy had been received by the patients at the time of blood sampling. TCR repertoires of sorted CD4+ and CD8+ blood T cells from severe aplastic anemia patients and healthy subjects were deep-sequenced in the study. In the USA, patient enrollment took place under clinicaltrials.gov protocols 00001620, 01623167, 00001397, 00071045, 00081523 and 00961064. Ficoll-Paque density gradient centrifugation was used to isolate peripheral blood mononuclear cells. CD4+ and CD8+ T cells were sorted by FACS or magnetic beads before DNA extraction.

Profiling of TCR beta VDJ combinations and CDR3 sequences used genomic DNA as the template. An Illumina HiSeq 2000 was used for TCR repertoire sequencing. Per the authors' processing: Repertoire assessment relied on Simpson's diversity index, CDR3 size and DJ length profiles, and TRBV/TRBJ rearrangement plots. Whichever DNA sequence was most abundant in the deep sequencing data was defined as the immunodominant clone. CDR3 amino acid sequences were checked for sharing between subjects and were compared against published repertoires and the VDJdb database. TCRdb's own reprocessing of the public reads used fastp at Q25 and MiXCR and kept productive beta chains. Identical CDR3 protein sequences are pooled into one entry, listed with their most common genes and DNA. These V and J calls rely on TCRdb rather than the paper's analysis. The sample contains hundreds of thousands of distinct CDR3 sequences, more than 25% of them found a single time. The ten largest clones take up less than 0.85% of the sample.

The sample was sorted CD4+, CD8+, or CD8+CD57+ T cells (not recorded which) from PBMCs. The receptor was isolated from a human donor with aplastic anemia. The chain employs TRBV2 and TRBJ1-2; too little of a D gene remains to name it. The nucleotides read TGTGCCAGCAGTGAAGCGCCCGGGGTCGGTGGCTACACCTTC. This codes for CASSEAPGVGGYTF.